Below are 20 T cell receptor beta chains sequenced from a single sample in a study of T cells expressing NK-cell markers. From its re-call of the 5' RACE reads, TCRdb lists each CDR3 protein once, without DNA. The sample features 400,000 or so distinct CDR3 sequences, with around 10% in its top ten. The sequencing sample was made of blood T cells: a sorted CD56 or NKG2C T cell subset, CD4+ or CD8+ T cells, or bulk PBMC T cells (not recorded which). The origin of the receptors is a woman aged 50 to 65 in good health.

The chain combines TRBV4-1 with TRBJ2-7; TCRdb selects TRBD2, and the lack of DNA leaves this call unchecked. The V gene's germline CDR1 is MGHRA and CDR2 YSYEKL. CDR3 length: 15 amino acids. CDR3 protein: CASSHFSGGIYEQYF.

V is TRBV28 and J is TRBJ1-2. This CDR3 has 15 residues. In germline, CDR1 is MDHEN, CDR2 SYDVKM. The CDR3 loop reads CASGSIGREDYGYTF.

The gene calls are TRBV20-1 and TRBJ2-3; the D call of TRBD2 rests on TCRdb alone, since no DNA is present to check it. This CDR3 is built from 14 residues. The germline V gene has CDR1 DFQATT and CDR2 SNEGSKA (reference sequence). CDR3: CSATLLAGTDTQYF.

The rearrangement joins TRBV4-1 to TRBJ2-5; TCRdb's D call, TRBD2, is unchecked because there is no DNA. Per the germline V gene, CDR1 is MGHRA and CDR2 is YSYEKL. This CDR3 has 15 residues. The CDR3 region is CASSQGPGSEETQYF.

This sequence joins TRBV13 and TRBJ2-1; as DNA is missing, the TRBD2 call by TCRdb cannot be tested. Looked up from germline, CDR1 is PRHDT and CDR2 is FYEKMQ (reference sequence). CDR3 length equals 14 residues. The CDR3 region is CASSKRRTNNEQFF.

This rearrangement joins TRBV10-1 to TRBJ2-2; the TCRdb call, TRBD2, lacks DNA for checking. The CDR3 has 20 amino acids. Germline V gene sequence: CDR1 WNHNN, CDR2 SYGVQD (reference sequence). CDR3 region: CASSEIPLLAGITNTGELFF.

The chain links TRBV9 to TRBJ2-2; TCRdb reports TRBD2, a call that lacks DNA to check it against. Germline CDR1 is SGDLS and CDR2 is YYNGEE. The CDR3 contains 17 residues. The CDR3 loop is CASSENPSGSAVGELFF.

The chain joins TRBV5-6 to TRBJ1-5; the D gene TCRdb calls, TRBD1, cannot be checked with no DNA. The V gene's germline CDR1 is SGHDT and CDR2 YYEEEE. This CDR3 comprises 16 residues. CDR3 region: CASSTRGAYSNQPQHF.

The chain uses TRBV20-1 and TRBJ2-1; there is no DNA to check the TCRdb D call of TRBD2. This CDR3 contains 15 residues. Germline CDR1 is DFQATT and CDR2 is SNEGSKA (reference sequence). Here the CDR3 reads CSALPSYSSYNEQFF.

This chain joins TRBV5-1 and TRBJ1-4; the D gene TCRdb calls, TRBD1, cannot be checked with no DNA. The CDR3 sequence is 16 residues long. Germline V gene data show CDR1 as SGHRS and CDR2 as YFSETQ. This CDR3 reads CASSRDTSRPSEKLFF.

The chain has TRBV2 and TRBJ2-5. Germline values: CDR1 SNHLY, CDR2 FYNNEI. The CDR3 length is 13 residues. The CDR3 loop is CASTQRGKETQYF.

The chain employs TRBV12-3 or TRBV12-4 and TRBJ2-3; the D call of TRBD2 rests on TCRdb alone, since no DNA is present to check it. This CDR3 spans 15 amino acids. CDR3 amino acids: CASSPGLAGVGTQYF.

This chain connects TRBV6-6 to TRBJ2-3; TCRdb outputs TRBD1, but without DNA this stays unchecked. Looked up from germline, CDR1 is MNHNY and CDR2 is SVGAGI (reference sequence). The CDR3 is 17 amino acids. The CDR3 sequence: CASSQAVGTGYTDTQYF.

V usage is TRBV7-8 and J usage is TRBJ1-4; checking the TCRdb D call of TRBD1 is not possible without DNA. Germline V gene sequence: CDR1 SGHVS, CDR2 FQNEAQ. The CDR3 extends over 16 amino acids. The CDR3 loop reads CASSLGRTGAREKLFF.

This rearrangement joins TRBV10-3 to TRBJ2-3; no DNA is available, so the TRBD2 call from TCRdb remains unchecked. The CDR3 has 16 amino acids. From germline, CDR1 is ENHRY and CDR2 SYGVKD. The CDR3 region is CAISDYESGRPDTQYF.

This chain uses TRBV6-5 with TRBJ2-5. Germline V CDR1 and CDR2: MNHEY, SVGAGI. The CDR3 is 16 amino acids. CDR3 amino acids: CASSYSLAKYQETQYF.

The chain links TRBV9 to TRBJ2-7; TCRdb's D call of TRBD1 is untestable without DNA. The CDR3 sequence is 14 residues long. CDR1 and CDR2 (germline): SGDLS, YYNGEE. This chain's CDR3 is CASSVAGKSYEQYF.

This sequence joins TRBV5-1 and TRBJ2-7; checking the TCRdb D call of TRBD1 is not possible without DNA. The CDR3 runs to 11 residues. CDR1 is SGHRS and CDR2 is YFSETQ in the germline V gene. The CDR3 sequence is CASRGVYEQYF.

The rearrangement uses TRBV6-1 and TRBJ2-3; TCRdb proposes TRBD1, but this gene call is untestable without DNA. Per germline, CDR1 MNHNS and CDR2 SASEGT. CDR3 length: 15 residues. The CDR3 loop reads CASSEERGGTDTQYF.

V gene TRBV11-3 combines with J gene TRBJ2-5; the D call of TRBD2 rests on TCRdb alone, since no DNA is present to check it. The CDR3 loop spans 16 amino acids. Germline values: CDR1 SGHNT, CDR2 YENEEA. CDR3: CASSLGGTSGRETQYF.